The 24 T cell receptor beta chains presented below share a single source sample, sequenced in a study of blood T cell repertoires in COVID-19. Data came from immunoSEQ multiplex PCR; TCRdb stores just in-frame clones and leaves some out. The table lists about 180,000 clones, around 86% of them singletons. The specimen was peripheral blood. These receptors were collected from a man in his forties or fifties with active or convalescent COVID-19.

The chain joins TRBV6-2 or TRBV6-3 to TRBJ1-1; maybe TRBD1 (6 bases). Looked up from germline, CDR1 is MNHEY and CDR2 is SVGEGT. The CDR3 covers 12 residues. Trimming pared 2 bases from V and 11 bases from J, leaving 12 bases between. The CDR3: CASSYLAGDAFF. Written as DNA, the CDR3 is TGTGCCAGCAGTTACCTGGCAGGGGACGCTTTCTTT.

The V call is TRBV2, the J call TRBJ1-4; TRBD1 matches at 9 bases. The CDR3 consists of 15 residues. Per the germline V gene, CDR1 is SNHLY and CDR2 is FYNNEI. Germline trimming cut 6 bases from V and 0 bases from J; bases unmatched to any gene: 2. The CDR3 here is CASSRQGATNEKLFF. DNA for the CDR3: TGTGCCAGCAGCAGACAGGGGGCAACTAATGAAAAACTGTTTTTT.

This chain uses TRBV19 with TRBJ1-6, with 8 bases identical to TRBD1. The CDR3 totals 13 residues. Germline V gene lookup returns CDR1 LNHDA and CDR2 SQIVND (reference sequence). The J segment lost 8 bases and the V segment lost 8 bases, leaving 5 bases of the junction unmatched. CDR3 coding DNA: TGTGCCAGTGACCCAGGGGGCTATTCACCCCTCCACTTT. Its protein is CASDPGGYSPLHF.

This clone was observed a single time. This chain connects TRBV30 to TRBJ1-1; no definite D call. The CDR3 is made up of 13 amino acids. V was trimmed by 3 bases and J by 6 bases, leaving 14 bases between them. Germline CDR1 is GTSNPN and CDR2 is SVGIG (reference sequence). The DNA for the CDR3 is TGTGCCTGGAGAGGGCTAGGGCGGGCTGAAGCTTTCTTT. This translates into CAWRGLGRAEAFF.

CDR3 in DNA: TGTGCCAGCACAAGCATGGGCAGGGGTCCAGATACGCAGTATTTT. This sequence encodes CASTSMGRGPDTQYF. The chain carries TRBV27 and TRBJ2-3; D is perhaps TRBD1 (6 bases). CDR1 and CDR2 from the germline V gene are MNHEY and SMNVEV (reference sequence). Trimming took off 7 bases at V and 4 bases at J, with 18 bases between the two ends. The CDR3 contains 15 residues.

The chain recombines TRBV5-1 with TRBJ1-1; 8 bases are a match to TRBD1. CDR1 is SGHRS, CDR2 YFSETQ, per germline. Trimming at V came to 3 bases and at J to 1 base, leaving 5 bases not matched to a gene. This CDR3 contains 15 residues. CDR3 in amino acids: CASSSGTGGNTEAFF. In DNA, the CDR3 is TGCGCCAGCAGCTCCGGGACAGGAGGGAACACTGAAGCTTTCTTT.

The rearrangement uses TRBV7-3 and TRBJ1-6, with 7 nucleotides matching TRBD1. Germline V CDR1 and CDR2: SGHTA, FQGTGA. The CDR3 is 13 amino acids. The junction had 2 bases not matched to a gene; V was cut back by 4 bases and J by 8 bases. The CDR3 is CASSWDSDSPLHF. The CDR3, as DNA: TGTGCCAGCAGCTGGGACAGCGATTCACCCCTCCACTTT.

The rearrangement links TRBV5-4 to TRBJ1-2; 9 bases are shared with TRBD1. This CDR3 contains 19 residues. V trimming: 2 bases; J trimming: 0 bases; junction bases outside the gene matches: 14. CDR1 is SGHNT, CDR2 YYREEE, per germline (reference sequence). In nucleotides, the CDR3 is TGTGCCAGCAGCTTACAACGCCAGGACAGGGGCACGTCTAACTATGGCTACACCTTC. The encoded protein is CASSLQRQDRGTSNYGYTF.

The V gene is TRBV2, the J gene TRBJ1-5, with D possibly TRBD1 on 6 matching bases. Germline CDR1 reads SNHLY; CDR2 reads FYNNEI. This CDR3 comprises 17 residues. Between the trimmed V and J ends, which lost 6 bases and 4 bases, there was a span of 22 bases. CDR3 residues: CASRDAQGKGRNQPQHF. In DNA form, the CDR3 reads TGTGCCAGCAGGGACGCCCAGGGGAAGGGTCGAAATCAGCCCCAGCATTTT. Complete variable domain (other parts from reference TRBV2 and TRBJ1-5): EPEVTQTPSHQVTQMGQEVILRCVPISNHLYFYWYRQILGQKVEFLVSFYNNEISEKSEIFDDQFSVERPDGSNFTLKIRSTKLEDSAMYFCASRDAQGKGRNQPQHFGDGTRLSIL.

CDR3 nucleotides: TGTGCCAGCAGCTTAGCGCCGGGACTAGCGGGCCTGAGGGTCGGCGAGCAGTACTTC. Its translation is CASSLAPGLAGLRVGEQYF. The rearrangement links TRBV7-9 to TRBJ2-7, with 12 bases lining up with TRBD2. Germline CDR1 reads SEHNR; CDR2 reads FQNEAQ (reference sequence). There are 19 residues in the CDR3. The trim removed 0 bases at V and 6 bases at J, leaving 15 bases unmatched.

The CDR3 nucleotides read TGTGCCAGCAGTTACTACGGACTCTCCTACGAGCAGTACTTC. Amino acid sequence: CASSYYGLSYEQYF. The chain carries TRBV6-2 or TRBV6-3 and TRBJ2-7; D perhaps matches TRBD2 (5 bases). The CDR3 consists of 14 residues. Germline CDR1 reads MNHEY; CDR2 reads SVGEGT. Trimming removed 1 base at V and 0 bases at J, with 7 bases between.

The DNA of the CDR3 is TGTGCCAGCAGCGAGACAGGGGGCGCCGATGGCTACACCTTC. Translated, it gives CASSETGGADGYTF. The rearrangement links TRBV2 to TRBJ1-2, with 10 bases matching TRBD1. This CDR3 is 14 amino acids long. The germline gives CDR1 SNHLY, CDR2 FYNNEI. Trimming removed 6 bases from V and 6 bases from J; junction bases left unmatched: 7.

The chain has TRBV7-3 and TRBJ1-1, with D possibly TRBD1 on 5 matching bases. Trimming pared 5 bases from V and 1 base from J, leaving 8 bases between. The CDR3 has 13 amino acids. Germline V gives CDR1 SGHTA, CDR2 FQGTGA. The CDR3 protein is CASSATGNTEAFF. In nucleotides, the CDR3 is TGTGCCAGCAGCGCAACAGGGAACACTGAAGCTTTCTTT. The whole variable domain, filled in from reference TRBV7-3 and TRBJ1-1, reads GAGVSQTPSNKVTEKGKYVELRCDPISGHTALYWYRQSLGQGPEFLIYFQGTGAADDSGLPNDRFFAVRPEGSVSTLKIQRTERGDSAVYLCASSATGNTEAFFGQGTRLTVV.

The CDR3 nucleotides are TGTGCCCGAACGACAGGGAGTGGCGACTATGGCTACACCTTC. Translated, it gives CARTTGSGDYGYTF. The chain is built from TRBV2 and TRBJ1-2, with 7 bases fitting TRBD1. CDR3 length equals 14 residues. Germline lookup yields CDR1 SNHLY and CDR2 FYNNEI. V lost 11 bases, J lost 3 bases, and 12 bases stayed unmatched.

CDR3 nucleotide sequence: TGTGCCATCAGTGGACACAGGGTTACGGGAAACACCATATATTTT. Encoded protein: CAISGHRVTGNTIYF. J is TRBJ1-3 and V is TRBV10-3; perhaps TRBD1 as D (6 bases). Trimming shortened V by 4 bases and J by 4 bases, and 14 bases separated the two germline ends. This CDR3 contains 15 residues. CDR1 and CDR2 from the germline V gene are ENHRY and SYGVKD.

The chain joins TRBV7-2 to TRBJ1-6; 8 positions match TRBD1. The J segment lost 2 bases and the V segment lost 5 bases, leaving 8 bases of the junction unmatched. This CDR3 has 17 amino acids. Germline V lookup: CDR1 SGHTA, CDR2 FQGNSA. This chain's CDR3 is CASSPGQGKPYNSPLHF. The CDR3 coding sequence is TGTGCCAGCAGCCCCGGACAGGGCAAGCCCTATAATTCACCCCTCCACTTT.

The chain links TRBV4-3 to TRBJ1-2; 12 positions agree with TRBD1. The length of the CDR3 is 20 residues. Trimming removed 0 bases from V and 7 bases from J; junction bases left unmatched: 18. Germline CDR1 LGHNA, CDR2 YSLEER. CDR3 in amino acids: CASSQDRSLKGQGAMGGYTF. CDR3 in DNA: TGCGCCAGCAGCCAAGATAGAAGTTTAAAGGGACAGGGGGCAATGGGTGGCTACACCTTC.

In its sample, this clone was seen once. J is TRBJ2-1 and V is TRBV30, with 7 bases aligning to TRBD2. This CDR3 contains 13 residues. Germline trimming cut 4 bases from V and 5 bases from J; bases unmatched to any gene: 5. CDR1 and CDR2 (germline): GTSNPN, SVGIG (reference sequence). The CDR3 loop reads CAWIGRGNNEQFF. The CDR3 nucleotides are TGTGCCTGGATAGGGAGGGGCAACAATGAGCAGTTCTTC.

V usage is TRBV5-1 and J usage is TRBJ1-4; D is possibly TRBD1 (5 bases). The CDR3 totals 15 residues. Germline values: CDR1 SGHRS, CDR2 YFSETQ. Trimming left V 4 bases short and J 8 bases short, with 18 bases between. The CDR3, as DNA: TGCGCCAGCAGCCCCGGAGGGACGGAGGGGGAAAAACTGTTTTTT. Its protein product is CASSPGGTEGEKLFF.

This rearrangement joins TRBV29-1 to TRBJ1-1, with D hard to call. V was clipped by 7 bases and J by 2 bases, with 14 bases between them. Germline V gene lookup returns CDR1 SQVTM and CDR2 ANQGSEA. The CDR3 is 13 residues long. The CDR3 sequence: CSANRGSNTEAFF. The DNA for the CDR3 is TGCAGCGCCAACCGAGGGTCAAACACTGAAGCTTTCTTT.

This clone has just one count. The chain has TRBV9 and TRBJ1-5; D uncertain. The germline CDR1 and CDR2 sequences are SGDLS and YYNGEE. The CDR3 contains 15 residues. Deletions cut 0 bases from V and 0 bases from J, with 7 bases between. Here the CDR3 reads CASSVDGHSNQPQHF. The CDR3 bases are TGTGCCAGCAGCGTAGACGGTCATAGCAATCAGCCCCAGCATTTT.

In its sample, this clone was seen a few times. The chain couples TRBV6-5 to TRBJ1-3; the D is unclear. CDR1 is MNHEY, CDR2 SVGAGI, per germline. The length of the CDR3 is 15 residues. V lost 2 bases and J lost 0, with 8 bases in between. CDR3 in DNA: TGTGCCAGCAGTTACGGTTGGCTCTCTGGAAACACCATATATTTT. Translated: CASSYGWLSGNTIYF.

This clone was recorded once. The chain has TRBV9 and TRBJ2-1, with TRBD2 identical over 10 bases. The CDR3 sequence is 18 residues long. V lost 0 bases, J lost 0 bases, and 6 bases stayed unmatched. Germline V gene data show CDR1 as SGDLS and CDR2 as YYNGEE. As DNA, the CDR3 is TGTGCCAGCAGCGTAGGTGGGACTAGCGCCCGCTCCTACAATGAGCAGTTCTTC. It yields the protein CASSVGGTSARSYNEQFF.

The chain carries TRBV6-6 and TRBJ1-2; 7 positions match TRBD1. Germline CDR1 is MNHNY and CDR2 is SVGAGI (reference sequence). The CDR3 loop spans 16 amino acids. V was pared by 6 bases and J by 0 bases, with 10 bases of the junction left unmatched. CDR3 nucleotides: TGTGCCAGCAGCCCAGGGGGGAAGTGGGCTAACTATGGCTACACCTTC. Residues: CASSPGGKWANYGYTF.